One sample yielded the 19 T cell receptor beta chains listed below, sequenced in a study of Ad26.COV2.S vaccination and SARS-CoV-2 variants (dated by TCRdb to the early 2020s). Library generation was performed with the immunoSEQ multiplex PCR assay. Here the immuneACCESS table is served through TCRdb, limited to in-frame sequences with V and J called. Missing clones are a known gap in these copies; in checked studies unresolved V genes cover under half, and the rest lacks a known reason. The sample table shows hundreds of thousands of clones, and around nine tenths are seen once. The ten largest clonotypes hold about 10% of the sample. The treatment or condition label corresponds to: about 20 received Ad26.COV2.S at low or high dose, single or two shots; roughly five received placebo; per-sample allocation not given. Repertoires of vaccine and placebo recipients were sequenced from samples taken on day 63 after the first injection.

Sequences were derived from peripheral blood, sampled in a trial of Ad26.COV2.S vaccine versus placebo. These receptors all come from a person between 18 and 65 years old who received the Ad26.COV2.S COVID-19 vaccine or a placebo.

CDR3 loop: CASRRTGMNTEAFF. As DNA, the CDR3 is TGTGCCAGCAGACGGACAGGGATGAACACTGAAGCTTTCTTT. This chain uses TRBV6-5 with TRBJ1-1; 8 bases are a match to TRBD1. CDR1 is MNHEY and CDR2 is SVGAGI in the germline V gene. This CDR3 has 14 residues. The J segment lost 0 bases and the V segment lost 6 bases, leaving 3 bases of the junction unmatched.

This clone was counted many times. The V gene is TRBV27, the J gene TRBJ2-1; TRBD1 is a possible D gene (6 bases). The CDR3 spans 10 residues. Germline V gene data show CDR1 as MNHEY and CDR2 as SMNVEV (reference sequence). V lost 7 bases to trimming and J lost 9 bases, with 7 bases between them. The CDR3 DNA is TGTGCCAGCAAAGGGGGTGAGCAGTTCTTC. Translation: CASKGGEQFF.

V and J are TRBV28 and TRBJ1-4, with D unclear. The CDR3 totals 14 residues. CDR1 and CDR2 from the germline V gene are MDHEN and SYDVKM. V was trimmed by 3 bases and J by 7 bases, leaving 12 bases between them. CDR3 in amino acids: CASSLGGRPEKLFF. CDR3 coding DNA: TGTGCCAGCAGTTTGGGTGGGCGACCTGAAAAACTGTTTTTT.

V and J are TRBV5-4 and TRBJ1-2; D is uncertain. V shed 0 bases and J shed 5 bases, with 17 bases lying between them. Looked up from germline, CDR1 is SGHNT and CDR2 is YYREEE (reference sequence). The CDR3 spans 16 residues. The CDR3 region has the DNA TGTGCCAGCAGCTTGGATCGTGGGCGACTTTCGTATGGCTACACCTTC. Protein product: CASSLDRGRLSYGYTF.

The chain carries TRBV20-1 and TRBJ1-2, with 8 bases fitting TRBD1. In germline, CDR1 is DFQATT, CDR2 SNEGSKA (reference sequence). The CDR3 is made up of 13 amino acids. V was pared by 3 bases and J by 5 bases, with 5 bases of the junction left unmatched. The CDR3 DNA sequence: TGCAGTGCTAGTGGACAGGGAGAGTATGGCTACACCTTC. This encodes CSASGQGEYGYTF.

The chain recombines TRBV6-5 with TRBJ2-3, with no clear D. V lost 7 bases, J lost 2 bases, and 16 bases lay in between. The CDR3 loop spans 15 amino acids. The germline V gene encodes CDR1 MNHEY and CDR2 SVGAGI. Here the CDR3 reads CASTHGVKATDTQYF. DNA of the CDR3: TGTGCCAGCACCCATGGAGTCAAGGCCACAGATACGCAGTATTTT.

J is TRBJ2-2 and V is TRBV3-1 (or the pseudogene TRBV3-2), with 7 bases matching TRBD2. After removal of 3 bases from V and 2 bases from J, the junction contained 6 bases not matched to a gene. The CDR3 extends over 16 amino acids. Germline V gene data show CDR1 as LGHDT and CDR2 as YNNKEL (reference sequence). Written as DNA, the CDR3 is TGTGCCAGCAGCCAGGGGGGGACGGGTAACACCGGGGAGCTGTTTTTT. This encodes CASSQGGTGNTGELFF.

The rearrangement joins TRBV5-6 to TRBJ2-5, with D possibly TRBD1 on 6 matching bases. V was shortened by 4 bases and J by 5 bases, with 9 bases between the two germline ends. The germline CDR1 and CDR2 sequences are SGHDT and YYEEEE. The CDR3 has 12 residues. The CDR3 sequence: CASSGQLETQYF. The CDR3 DNA reads as TGTGCCAGCAGCGGACAGTTGGAGACCCAGTACTTC.

The J gene is TRBJ1-1, the V gene TRBV28, with unresolved D. The germline V and J ends were trimmed by 5 bases and 0 bases, with 10 bases remaining between them. CDR3 size: 14 residues. Per the germline V gene, CDR1 is MDHEN and CDR2 is SYDVKM. In nucleotides, the CDR3 is TGTGCCAGCAGTCCCTGGACGGTGAACACTGAAGCTTTCTTT. Translating gives CASSPWTVNTEAFF.

Comments on this clone: Within the sample, other DNA sequences also encode this same CDR3. J is TRBJ1-2 and V is TRBV12-3 or TRBV12-4; tentatively, D is TRBD1 (5 bases). The ends were cut back, 4 bases at V and 4 bases at J, with 10 bases in the middle. The CDR3 covers 13 residues. CDR3 in amino acids: CASSSGRGYGYTF. CDR3 DNA: TGTGCCAGCAGTTCAGGGAGAGGCTATGGCTACACCTTC.

This sequence joins TRBV4-2 and TRBJ2-7; TRBD1 aligns across 9 bases. Germline V gene data show CDR1 as LGHNA and CDR2 as YNFKEQ. J gave up 5 bases and V 1 base, and 9 bases lay outside the gene matches. This CDR3 spans 16 amino acids. The CDR3 sequence: CASSQAPGQGNHEQYF. CDR3 sequence (DNA): TGTGCCAGCAGCCAAGCCCCGGGACAGGGAAACCACGAGCAGTACTTC.

This clone has just a few counts. CDR3 sequence (DNA): TGTGCCAGCAGTTTGGGTAGCGGGGGGGCTAAGTACTTC. Protein: CASSLGSGGAKYF. V is TRBV27 and J is TRBJ2-7, with 11 nucleotides matching TRBD2. Losses at the gene ends were 3 bases for V and 11 bases for J; bases not matched to a gene: 6. CDR1 MNHEY and CDR2 SMNVEV come from the germline V gene (reference sequence). CDR3 length equals 13 residues.

The chain has TRBV6-2 or TRBV6-3 and TRBJ1-2; tentatively, D is TRBD1 (5 bases). This CDR3 spans 14 amino acids. Per the germline V gene, CDR1 is MNHEY and CDR2 is SVGEGT. V dropped 4 bases and J dropped 5 bases, with 14 bases sitting between them. The CDR3 DNA follows: TGTGCCAGCAGTTCTTCCGGGACCGATTATGGCTACACCTTC. Translated: CASSSSGTDYGYTF.

The J gene is TRBJ1-6, the V gene TRBV27, with D possibly matching TRBD1 (5 bases). Trimming shortened V by 4 bases and J by 13 bases, and 11 bases separated the two germline ends. Germline loops: CDR1 MNHEY, CDR2 SMNVEV (reference sequence). The CDR3 length is 12 residues. CDR3 protein: CASSSSGTPLHF. Here the CDR3 DNA reads TGTGCCAGCAGTTCCAGTGGGACCCCCCTCCACTTT.

Here the CDR3 DNA reads TGTGCCAGCAGTTTAGGCGCTAACTATGGCTACACCTTC. Translating it yields CASSLGANYGYTF. This sequence joins TRBV28 and TRBJ1-2; unclear D gene. Per germline, CDR1 MDHEN and CDR2 SYDVKM. The germline V and J ends were trimmed by 2 bases and 0 bases, with 4 bases remaining between them. The CDR3 sequence is 13 residues long.

V and J are TRBV5-5 and TRBJ2-7; TRBD1 might be the D (6 bases). CDR1 is SGHKS, CDR2 YYEKEE, per germline (reference sequence). The ends were cut back, 6 bases at V and 2 bases at J, with 18 bases in the middle. This CDR3 contains 15 residues. CDR3 sequence reads: CASTRTGIGTYEQYF. CDR3 nucleotides: TGTGCCAGCACCCGTACAGGGATAGGGACCTACGAGCAGTACTTC. Looking up the rest from reference TRBV5-5 and TRBJ2-7 gives the full variable domain: DAGVTQSPTHLIKTRGQQVTLRCSPISGHKSVSWYQQVLGQGPQFIFQYYEKEERGRGNFPDRFSARQFPNYSSELNVNALLLGDSALYLCASTRTGIGTYEQYFGPGTRLTVT.

Here the CDR3 reads CASGLPRAFYEQYF. The DNA for the CDR3 is TGTGCTAGTGGTTTGCCCCGGGCTTTCTACGAGCAGTACTTC. The V and J genes are TRBV12-5 and TRBJ2-7, with unresolved D. Germline CDR1 and CDR2: LGHNT and FRNRAP. CDR3 length: 14 residues. V shed 2 bases and J shed 3 bases, with 11 bases lying between them.

This clone was found once. The CDR3 loop reads CASSRSGLEAYEQYF. In DNA, the CDR3 is TGCGCCAGCAGCCGATCGGGACTCGAAGCCTACGAGCAGTACTTC. This chain connects TRBV4-1 to TRBJ2-7; maybe TRBD2 (6 bases). The CDR3 is 15 residues long. CDR1 is MGHRA, CDR2 YSYEKL, per germline. The V gene lost 4 bases and the J gene lost 2 bases, with 15 bases spanning the gap.

The chain links TRBV2 to TRBJ2-1; 8 bases fit TRBD2. V lost 9 bases and J lost 10; bases outside the gene matches: 17. The CDR3 contains 15 residues. CDR1 and CDR2 (germline): SNHLY, FYNNEI. CDR3 bases: TGTGCCAGTCTTTGGGGTTCGCGGGGGGTAGGGGAGCAGTTCTTC. Its protein product is CASLWGSRGVGEQFF.